These 21 T cell receptor beta chains originate from one sample sequenced in a study of T cells in Graves' hyperthyroidism and ophthalmopathy (dated by TCRdb to the late 2010s). The library was prepared using multiplex PCR. Sequencing took place on an Illumina HiSeq 2000. Amplification of TCR beta CDR3 regions was carried out from RNA transcripts. The first round of RT-PCR for the TCR CDR3 was performed with the HTBI primer set and the Qiagen OneStep RT-PCR kit. TCRdb took the public reads, trimmed them with fastp at Q25, ran MiXCR for clone calling and kept in-frame beta chains. Each record represents a unique CDR3 protein, reported with the most common genes and DNA among its rows. The sample yields roughly 560,000 distinct CDR3 sequences; roughly 14% were counted once. Of the sample, around 4% falls within the top ten clones. The sample consisted of blood. Receptor source: a middle-aged woman with Graves' ophthalmopathy.

This clonotype has at least ten counts. The chain couples TRBV2 to TRBJ2-7, with 8 positions matching TRBD1. Germline trimming cut 6 bases from V and 6 bases from J; bases unmatched to any gene: 13. This CDR3 contains 15 residues. Germline V gene sequence: CDR1 SNHLY, CDR2 FYNNEI. In DNA, the CDR3 is TGTGCCAGCAGAGGACCCACAGGGGGGAAACGCGAGCAGTACTTC. Translation gives CASRGPTGGKREQYF.

This clonotype was counted between two and nine times. The chain recombines TRBV20-1 with TRBJ1-3; unclear D gene. This CDR3 is built from 13 residues. From germline, CDR1 is DFQATT and CDR2 SNEGSKA (reference sequence). V shed 3 bases and J shed 2 bases, with 8 bases lying between them. The CDR3 region has the DNA TGCAGTGCTAGCGGGGATACTGGAAACACCATATATTTT. This encodes CSASGDTGNTIYF.

This clonotype was counted between two and nine times. The gene calls are TRBV20-1 and TRBJ2-2; D not certain. The V end lost 4 bases, the J end lost 3 bases, and 6 bases lay between the germline ends. Germline loops: CDR1 DFQATT, CDR2 SNEGSKA (reference sequence). This CDR3 region has 12 residues. CDR3 DNA: TGCAGTGCTATTTGGGACACCGGGGAGCTGTTTTTT. Translation gives CSAIWDTGELFF.

V and J are TRBV20-1 and TRBJ2-7; D might be TRBD2 (6 bases). The CDR3 is 15 residues long. Trimming stripped 0 bases from V and 0 bases from J, with 12 bases between. CDR1 DFQATT and CDR2 SNEGSKA come from the germline V gene (reference sequence). The CDR3 nucleotides read TGCAGTGCTAGAGACGGGCGGGGCCTCTCCTACGAGCAGTACTTC. The encoded protein is CSARDGRGLSYEQYF.

The rearrangement uses TRBV7-2 and TRBJ2-5; D is unclear. Germline V CDR1 and CDR2: SGHTA, FQGNSA. The CDR3 consists of 14 residues. Trimming shortened V by 1 base and J by 1 base, and 7 bases separated the two germline ends. The CDR3 nucleotides read TGTGCCAGCAGCTTAGGTATGGCCCAAGAGACCCAGTACTTC. Amino acids: CASSLGMAQETQYF.

This clonotype was recorded at least ten times. The rearrangement joins TRBV12-3 or TRBV12-4 to TRBJ1-1; no firm D call. Trimming took off 5 bases at V and 1 base at J, with 17 bases between the two ends. CDR3 length equals 16 residues. The CDR3 spells CASSPSSTITNTEAFF. The CDR3 DNA follows: TGTGCCAGCAGTCCCTCTTCGACAATTACGAACACTGAAGCTTTCTTT.

The chain couples TRBV6-2 or TRBV6-3 to TRBJ1-1; D possibly corresponds to TRBD1 (6 bases). Germline V gene sequence: CDR1 MNHEY, CDR2 SVGEGT. This CDR3 spans 17 amino acids. Trimming shortened V by 6 bases and J by 3 bases, and 23 bases separated the two germline ends. This chain's CDR3 is CASRRADSRPKDTEAFF. CDR3 bases: TGTGCCAGCAGAAGGGCGGACAGCCGCCCGAAGGACACTGAAGCTTTCTTT.

This clonotype has a count of ten or more. The V and J genes are TRBV6-1 and TRBJ2-2; D uncertain. This CDR3 spans 14 amino acids. Germline V gene data show CDR1 as MNHNS and CDR2 as SASEGT. V was clipped by 0 bases and J by 4 bases, with 6 bases between them. The CDR3, as DNA: TGTGCCAGCAGTGAAGCGCTAGTCACCGGGGAGCTGTTTTTT. It is translated as CASSEALVTGELFF.

This clonotype appeared a single time. A junction boundary mismatches the germline segment, possibly from a read error. The chain recombines TRBV7-8 with TRBJ2-5; no clear D. CDR1 SGHVS and CDR2 FQNEAQ come from the germline V gene. The CDR3 loop spans 13 amino acids. Written as DNA, the CDR3 is TGTCCCAGCAGCCTCCAGCGCCAAGAGACCCAGTACTTC. Protein: CPSSLQRQETQYF.

This rearrangement joins TRBV13 to TRBJ2-6; D gene ambiguous. Germline CDR1 PRHDT, CDR2 FYEKMQ (reference sequence). This CDR3 has 20 amino acids. V was trimmed by 4 bases and J by 0 bases, leaving 22 bases between them. CDR3 sequence (DNA): TGTGCCAGCAGCTCCCCGGAAGAAGTAGGCCGCCTCTCTGGGGCCAACGTCCTGACTTTC. Translated, it gives CASSSPEEVGRLSGANVLTF.

In this sample, this clonotype turned up many times. The chain links TRBV18 to TRBJ2-7; weak D call: TRBD2 (6 bases). The germline V gene encodes CDR1 KGHSH and CDR2 LQKENI. This CDR3 has 13 amino acids. V was clipped by 6 bases and J by 4 bases, with 13 bases between them. The CDR3 DNA reads TGTGCCAGCTCTCCTCCGACTAGGTACGAGCAGTACTTC. Protein: CASSPPTRYEQYF.

This clonotype was detected ten times or more. The chain uses TRBV29-1 and TRBJ1-1; D remains ambiguous. The CDR3 extends over 14 amino acids. Deletions cut 1 base from V and 1 base from J, with 10 bases between. Germline loops: CDR1 SQVTM, CDR2 ANQGSEA. In DNA, the CDR3 is TGCAGCGTTGAAGTCCCCCTCAGGAACACTGAAGCTTTCTTT. Translation gives CSVEVPLRNTEAFF.

This clonotype was counted many times. The chain combines TRBV29-1 with TRBJ2-7; D is uncertain. This CDR3 contains 12 residues. Per the germline V gene, CDR1 is SQVTM and CDR2 is ANQGSEA. V lost 5 bases, J lost 3 bases, and 11 bases lay in between. CDR3 sequence reads: CSVTSSDYEQYF. CDR3 bases: TGCAGCGTTACGTCTAGTGACTACGAGCAGTACTTC.

The table lists this clonotype with many counts. V is TRBV6-1 and J is TRBJ1-5; TRBD1 agrees at 7 bases. The CDR3 extends over 14 amino acids. Germline V gene sequence: CDR1 MNHNS, CDR2 SASEGT. V lost 6 bases and J lost 3; bases outside the gene matches: 5. CDR3 loop: CASRTGQLNQPQHF. CDR3 DNA sequence: TGTGCCAGCAGAACGGGACAGCTCAATCAGCCCCAGCATTTT.

V is TRBV11-2 and J is TRBJ2-7, with 7 bases fitting TRBD2. V was clipped by 0 bases and J by 3 bases; unmatched bases: 2. CDR1 is SGHAT, CDR2 FQNNGV, per germline. This CDR3 contains 14 residues. The chain's CDR3 is CASSLDLADYEQYF. CDR3 DNA: TGTGCCAGCAGCTTAGACCTAGCGGACTACGAGCAGTACTTC.

This rearrangement joins TRBV6-2 or TRBV6-3 to TRBJ2-7; no reliable D call. The CDR3 runs to 13 residues. Germline V CDR1 and CDR2: MNHEY, SVGEGT. Between the trimmed V and J ends, which lost 5 bases and 5 bases, there was a span of 13 bases. CDR3 nucleotide sequence: TGTGCCAGCAGTAATTTGGGGAACAACGAGCAGTACTTC. Protein product: CASSNLGNNEQYF.

In its sample, this clonotype was seen many times. The chain couples TRBV28 to TRBJ2-2, with 7 bases aligning to TRBD1. The CDR3 runs to 15 residues. V was pared by 5 bases and J by 2 bases, with 5 bases of the junction left unmatched. CDR1 MDHEN and CDR2 SYDVKM come from the germline V gene. CDR3 in DNA: TGTGCCAGCAGTCCGGACAGGACAAACACCGGGGAGCTGTTTTTT. Protein: CASSPDRTNTGELFF.

This clonotype was recorded a few times. V usage is TRBV5-1 and J usage is TRBJ1-1, with D uncertain. Germline V lookup: CDR1 SGHRS, CDR2 YFSETQ. The CDR3 runs to 17 residues. The V end was cut by 2 bases, the J end by 0 bases, with 17 bases between. The CDR3 DNA follows: TGCGCCAGCAGCTTCCCGGAAGGCGCGGGATTGAACACTGAAGCTTTCTTT. This codes for CASSFPEGAGLNTEAFF.

This clonotype appeared many times. The chain couples TRBV19 to TRBJ1-2; 7 bases map to TRBD1. CDR1 is LNHDA and CDR2 is SQIVND in the germline V gene (reference sequence). This CDR3 contains 12 residues. V shed 7 bases, J shed 4 bases, and the junction held 3 bases outside the gene matches. Here the CDR3 reads CASMGQSYGYTF. CDR3 DNA: TGTGCCAGTATGGGACAGTCCTATGGCTACACCTTC.

This clonotype has at least ten counts. The CDR3 region is CASSLRQGWNTEAFF. CDR3 DNA sequence: TGTGCCAGCAGTTTGCGACAGGGGTGGAACACTGAAGCTTTCTTT. This chain uses TRBV12-3 or TRBV12-4 with TRBJ1-1; 8 nucleotides agree with TRBD1. The CDR3 contains 15 residues. The V segment lost 3 bases and the J segment 1 base; nucleotides outside the gene matches: 4.

This clonotype has at least ten counts. The chain carries TRBV19 and TRBJ1-3; D remains unclear. This CDR3 has 11 residues. Germline values: CDR1 LNHDA, CDR2 SQIVND (reference sequence). Trimming removed 9 bases from V and 6 bases from J, with 9 bases in between. CDR3 coding DNA: TGTGCCAGATCCCACGTAAACACCATATATTTT. Translating it yields CARSHVNTIYF.